The rows below give T cell receptor beta chains drawn from one sample of a study of radiotherapy plus CTLA-4 blockade in lung cancer. Assay used: immunoSEQ multiplex PCR; TCRdb lists only in-frame clones, some missing. The table shows approximately 47,000 clones, with roughly 63% occurring only once. The source material was peripheral blood, sampled from a patient treated with radiotherapy plus ipilimumab. The receptors shown here come from a human donor with non-small cell lung cancer who had a partial response to radiotherapy plus ipilimumab. CDR3s include the opening cysteine and the closing phenylalanine or tryptophan. D genes are given only for firm matches. Size is omitted from some rows. Given values are once, few, many or a class for expanded clones.

v_call: TRBV19
clone_size: few
d_call: TRBD1
j_call: TRBJ1-4
cdr3_aa: CASIGDRGRGGYEKLFF
cdr3_nt: TGTGCCAGTATCGGGGACAGGGGGAGAGGAGGTTATGAAAAACTGTTTTTT

v_call: TRBV7-9
clone_size: .
d_call: TRBD1
j_call: TRBJ2-6
cdr3_aa: CASSLGTGISGANVLTF
cdr3_nt: TGTGCCAGCAGCTTAGGGACAGGGATTTCTGGGGCCAACGTCCTGACTTTC

v_call: TRBV23-1
clone_size: .
d_call: .
j_call: TRBJ2-1
cdr3_aa: CASSQATVYNEQFF
cdr3_nt: TGCGCCAGCAGTCAAGCGACAGTTTACAATGAGCAGTTCTTC

v_call: TRBV7-2
clone_size: .
d_call: .
j_call: TRBJ2-5
cdr3_aa: CASSLAPAGELWTQYF
cdr3_nt: TGTGCCAGCAGCTTAGCGCCGGCAGGGGAGTTGTGGACCCAGTACTTC

v_call: TRBV6-1
clone_size: .
d_call: .
j_call: TRBJ1-1
cdr3_aa: CASRARQKNTEAFF
cdr3_nt: TGTGCCAGCAGGGCGCGGCAGAAGAACACTGAAGCTTTCTTT

v_call: TRBV18
clone_size: .
d_call: .
j_call: TRBJ2-2
cdr3_aa: CASSRRVVKNTGELFF
cdr3_nt: TGTGCCAGCTCGCGTCGGGTGGTGAAGAACACCGGGGAGCTGTTTTTT

v_call: TRBV11-2
clone_size: .
d_call: TRBD1
j_call: TRBJ1-1
cdr3_aa: CASSLWQGAAFF
cdr3_nt: TGTGCCAGCAGCTTATGGCAGGGGGCAGCTTTCTTT

v_call: TRBV2
clone_size: few
d_call: .
j_call: TRBJ2-5
cdr3_aa: CASRRGRGAYQETQYF
cdr3_nt: TGTGCCAGCAGACGGGGGAGAGGCGCGTACCAAGAGACCCAGTACTTC

v_call: TRBV5-1
clone_size: .
d_call: TRBD2
j_call: TRBJ2-7
cdr3_aa: CASSLGDGTSGRKPYEQYF
cdr3_nt: TGCGCCAGCAGCTTGGGTGATGGGACTAGCGGGAGGAAGCCCTACGAGCAGTACTTC

v_call: TRBV2
clone_size: once
d_call: .
j_call: TRBJ2-3
cdr3_aa: CASSDWRGAALGTDTQYF
cdr3_nt: TGTGCCAGCAGTGATTGGCGGGGCGCTGCTCTTGGGACAGATACGCAGTATTTT

v_call: TRBV27
clone_size: .
d_call: TRBD1
j_call: TRBJ1-2
cdr3_aa: CASLTTRDRAGYTF
cdr3_nt: TGTGCCAGTCTTACCACACGGGACAGGGCTGGCTACACCTTC

v_call: TRBV5-1
clone_size: .
d_call: .
j_call: TRBJ2-2
cdr3_aa: CASSSGTPNTGELFF
cdr3_nt: TGCGCCAGCAGCTCCGGGACACCAAACACCGGGGAGCTGTTTTTT

v_call: TRBV7-3
clone_size: few
d_call: .
j_call: TRBJ2-7
cdr3_aa: CASSLDGGSREQYF
cdr3_nt: TGTGCCAGCAGCTTAGACGGCGGTTCGCGCGAGCAGTACTTC

v_call: TRBV7-9
clone_size: many
d_call: .
j_call: TRBJ1-5
cdr3_aa: CASSQGTLDQPQHF
cdr3_nt: TGTGCCAGCAGCCAAGGGACACTAGACCAGCCCCAGCATTTT

v_call: TRBV7-9
clone_size: .
d_call: .
j_call: TRBJ2-3
cdr3_aa: CASSPRGFTATDTQYF
cdr3_nt: TGTGCCAGCAGCCCACGGGGTTTTACGGCCACAGATACGCAGTATTTT

v_call: TRBV5-8
clone_size: once
d_call: .
j_call: TRBJ1-2
cdr3_aa: CASSFPYEFYGYTF
cdr3_nt: TGTGCCAGCAGCTTTCCCTATGAGTTCTATGGCTACACCTTC

v_call: TRBV11-1
clone_size: .
d_call: .
j_call: TRBJ2-1
cdr3_aa: CASSLLHAGSSYNEQFF
cdr3_nt: TGTGCCAGCAGCTTACTTCACGCGGGTAGCTCCTACAATGAGCAGTTCTTC

v_call: TRBV7-9
clone_size: .
d_call: .
j_call: TRBJ1-1
cdr3_aa: CASSLNVGGAFF
cdr3_nt: TGTGCCAGCAGCCTAAATGTGGGGGGAGCTTTCTTT

v_call: TRBV4-3
clone_size: .
d_call: .
j_call: TRBJ1-4
cdr3_aa: CASSQAFAWGGKLFF
cdr3_nt: TGCGCCAGCAGCCAAGCTTTCGCATGGGGAGGAAAACTGTTTTTT

v_call: TRBV19
clone_size: .
d_call: .
j_call: TRBJ2-2
cdr3_aa: CVSSIGQSTGELFF
cdr3_nt: TGTGTCAGTAGTATCGGACAGAGCACCGGGGAGCTGTTTTTT

v_call: TRBV4-1
clone_size: .
d_call: .
j_call: TRBJ2-5
cdr3_aa: CASSPPSGETQYF
cdr3_nt: TGCGCCAGCAGCCCCCCGTCAGGGGAGACCCAGTACTTC

v_call: TRBV5-6
clone_size: few
d_call: TRBD1
j_call: TRBJ1-2
cdr3_aa: CASSLVARDSYGYTF
cdr3_nt: TGTGCCAGCAGCTTGGTGGCTCGGGACAGCTATGGCTACACCTTC

v_call: TRBV30
clone_size: .
d_call: .
j_call: TRBJ2-5
cdr3_aa: CAWTRGSGQETQYF
cdr3_nt: TGTGCCTGGACCCGGGGTAGCGGACAAGAGACCCAGTACTTC

v_call: TRBV9
clone_size: .
d_call: .
j_call: TRBJ2-7
cdr3_aa: CASSLEPTYEQYF
cdr3_nt: TGTGCCAGCAGCCTCGAGCCTACCTACGAGCAGTACTTC

v_call: TRBV19
clone_size: .
d_call: .
j_call: TRBJ2-7
cdr3_aa: CASSSLRSSYEQYF
cdr3_nt: TGTGCCAGTAGTTCCCTACGAAGCTCCTACGAGCAGTACTTC

v_call: TRBV5-1
clone_size: .
d_call: TRBD1
j_call: TRBJ2-5
cdr3_aa: CASSLRGQETQYF
cdr3_nt: TGCGCCAGCAGCCTAAGGGGGCAGGAGACCCAGTACTTC

v_call: TRBV11-3
clone_size: once
d_call: .
j_call: TRBJ1-1
cdr3_aa: CASSSGQSTEAFF
cdr3_nt: TGTGCCAGCAGCTCGGGACAATCCACTGAAGCTTTCTTT

v_call: TRBV29-1
clone_size: few
d_call: .
j_call: TRBJ2-1
cdr3_aa: CSVAGGSYNEQFF
cdr3_nt: TGCAGCGTTGCCGGGGGCTCCTACAATGAGCAGTTCTTC

v_call: TRBV2
clone_size: .
d_call: .
j_call: TRBJ2-2
cdr3_aa: CASSTPRVSKEELFF
cdr3_nt: TGTGCCAGCAGTACTCCCCGGGTCAGCAAAGAGGAGCTGTTTTTT

v_call: TRBV15
clone_size: .
d_call: TRBD1
j_call: TRBJ2-3
cdr3_aa: CATSRQGAADTQYF
cdr3_nt: TGTGCCACCAGCAGACAGGGGGCCGCAGATACGCAGTATTTT

v_call: TRBV15
clone_size: .
d_call: TRBD1
j_call: TRBJ1-2
cdr3_aa: CATSRDPGTGYGYTF
cdr3_nt: TGTGCCACCAGCAGAGATCCCGGGACAGGGTATGGCTACACCTTC

v_call: TRBV7-7
clone_size: .
d_call: TRBD1
j_call: TRBJ2-1
cdr3_aa: CASSLGTGPYNEQFF
cdr3_nt: TGTGCTAGCAGCTTAGGGACAGGACCCTACAATGAGCAGTTCTTC

v_call: TRBV5-8
clone_size: .
d_call: TRBD2
j_call: TRBJ2-1
cdr3_aa: CASSLGLAGNEQFF
cdr3_nt: TGTGCCAGCAGCTTGGGACTAGCTGGCAATGAGCAGTTCTTC

v_call: TRBV27
clone_size: .
d_call: TRBD1
j_call: TRBJ2-7
cdr3_aa: CASSLAPLGQGVAYEQYF
cdr3_nt: TGTGCCAGCAGTTTAGCCCCGCTGGGACAGGGGGTCGCCTACGAGCAGTACTTC